This T cell receptor beta chain was sequenced in a study of early T cells in non-severe SARS-CoV-2 infection. cDNA molecules, individually, were tagged with unique molecular identifiers. TCRdb reprocessed the 5' RACE reads with MiXCR, giving one entry per CDR3 protein. The table has about 28,000 distinct CDR3 sequences, 5.7% seen once. Germline V gene sequence: CDR1 LNHNV, CDR2 YYDKDF (reference sequence). The CDR3 loop spans 14 amino acids. V lost 0 bases and J 7 bases, leaving 10 bases between the germline ends. This clonotype was detected ten times or more. The rearrangement joins TRBV15 to TRBJ1-5; tentatively, D is TRBD1 (6 bases). Sequenced sample: whole blood. The TCR comes from an adult who was a healthcare worker with PCR-confirmed SARS-CoV-2 infection or an uninfected control (not recorded which). CDR3 nucleotide sequence: TGTGCCACCAGCAGAGATCGGACAGTACAGCCCCAGCATTTT. Protein sequence: CATSRDRTVQPQHF.